The 29 T cell receptor beta chains reported below all come from one sample, sequenced in a study of T-cell memory formation after mild COVID-19. TCRdb fed the 5' RACE reads into MiXCR, producing one record per CDR3 protein. The table lists over 400,000 distinct CDR3 sequences, around a quarter of them singletons. Sequenced sample: PBMCs or a T cell subset sorted from them (not recorded which). These receptors all come from an adult woman who had mild COVID-19 (a few samples of this study predate the infection). Cell type and time point are not known.

This chain links TRBV7-9 with TRBJ2-1; tentatively, D is TRBD1 or TRBD2 (5 bases each). Trimming pared 5 bases from V and 10 bases from J, leaving 18 bases between. The germline CDR1 and CDR2 sequences are SEHNR and FQNEAQ (reference sequence). This CDR3 is 14 amino acids long. The CDR3 loop is CASSQTGLAGEQFF. CDR3 coding DNA: TGTGCCAGCAGCCAAACGGGGCTCGCCGGAGAGCAGTTCTTC.

This chain uses TRBV5-1 with TRBJ1-2; D is perhaps TRBD1 (6 bases). Trimming shortened V by 7 bases and J by 3 bases, and 22 bases separated the two germline ends. Germline assignment: CDR1 SGHRS and CDR2 YFSETQ. This CDR3 spans 16 amino acids. Here the CDR3 DNA reads TGCGCCAGCGCCCGCGAAAGCGGGGGGCTCGACTATGGCTACACCTTC. Amino acids: CASARESGGLDYGYTF.

The chain has TRBV7-6 and TRBJ2-3; D not certain. The V end was cut by 4 bases, the J end by 0 bases, with 8 bases between. Germline assignment: CDR1 SGHVS and CDR2 FNYEAQ. CDR3 length equals 14 residues. CDR3 amino acids: CASSSMGSTDTQYF. The CDR3 DNA reads TGTGCCAGCAGCTCGATGGGAAGCACAGATACGCAGTATTTT.

The CDR3 DNA sequence: TGTGCCAGCAGAGACAGTCACTGGCGGGAGGGGGATACGCAGTATTTT. Its protein product is CASRDSHWREGDTQYF. The chain combines TRBV6-9 with TRBJ2-3; 9 bases are shared with TRBD2. Germline CDR1 reads MNHGY; CDR2 reads SVAAGI. Trimming cost V 6 bases and J 6 bases; bases outside gene matches: 13. CDR3 length: 16 amino acids.

V and J are TRBV7-9 and TRBJ1-2; D call uncertain. The CDR3 contains 14 residues. Trimming shortened V by 3 bases and J by 7 bases, and 15 bases separated the two germline ends. Germline V gene sequence: CDR1 SEHNR, CDR2 FQNEAQ (reference sequence). The CDR3 coding sequence is TGTGCCAGCAGCTTTCTCGTCATGGAGGGTGGCTACACCTTC. Amino acids: CASSFLVMEGGYTF.

This clonotype has more than one count but fewer than ten. V gene TRBV7-9 combines with J gene TRBJ1-1; D gene uncertain. Per the germline V gene, CDR1 is SEHNR and CDR2 is FQNEAQ (reference sequence). Between the trimmed V and J ends, which lost 5 bases and 0 bases, there was a span of 10 bases. The CDR3 has 14 amino acids. The CDR3 reads CASSVDGMNTEAFF. The CDR3, as DNA: TGTGCCAGCAGCGTAGACGGAATGAACACTGAAGCTTTCTTT.

This clonotype turned up a few times. V usage is TRBV24-1 and J usage is TRBJ1-2; 10 nucleotides match TRBD1. CDR3 size: 13 residues. V lost 9 bases, J lost 10 bases, and 10 bases stayed unmatched. From germline, CDR1 is KGHDR and CDR2 SFDVKD. The CDR3 region is CATGQGQGTDYTF. As DNA, the CDR3 is TGTGCCACCGGGCAGGGACAGGGGACGGACTACACCTTC.

A few counts support this clonotype. The V and J genes are TRBV12-3 or TRBV12-4 and TRBJ2-4; the D gene could be TRBD1 or TRBD2 (5 bases each). V gave up 2 bases and J gave up 8 bases, with 10 bases separating them. The CDR3 spans 13 residues. CDR3 residues: CASSLTVGDIQYF. In DNA form, the CDR3 reads TGTGCCAGCAGTTTAACCGTGGGGGACATTCAGTACTTC.

There are many counts of this clonotype. The chain uses TRBV5-1 and TRBJ2-7; D gene uncertain. Germline V gene data show CDR1 as SGHRS and CDR2 as YFSETQ. Trimming cost V 0 bases and J 4 bases, with 11 bases left between them. This CDR3 comprises 14 residues. As DNA, the CDR3 is TGCGCCAGCAGCTTGGCCCCGGCTGGGTACGAGCAGTACTTC. This sequence encodes CASSLAPAGYEQYF.

This clonotype was detected a few times. The chain uses TRBV5-1 and TRBJ2-7; 7 bases agree with TRBD1. The CDR3 contains 14 residues. Germline values: CDR1 SGHRS, CDR2 YFSETQ. Unmatched junction bases numbered 1, after V lost 0 bases and J lost 1 base. The CDR3 here is CASSLEDRSYEQYF. The CDR3 region has the DNA TGCGCCAGCAGCTTGGAGGACAGGTCCTACGAGCAGTACTTC.

This clonotype was seen a few times. V and J are TRBV7-6 and TRBJ2-1; no reliable D call. CDR1 is SGHVS, CDR2 FNYEAQ, per germline. The CDR3 contains 13 residues. With 5 bases removed from V and 5 bases from J, the gap between germline ends came to 10 bases. The CDR3 loop is CASSPLRDNEQFF. CDR3 coding DNA: TGTGCCAGCAGCCCCCTTCGGGACAATGAGCAGTTCTTC.

This clonotype was seen a handful of times. The chain uses TRBV5-1 and TRBJ2-5; D may be TRBD1 (5 bases). Between the trimmed V and J ends, which lost 0 bases and 0 bases, there was a span of 15 bases. CDR3 length: 17 residues. CDR1 is SGHRS, CDR2 YFSETQ, per germline. CDR3: CASSLGQSYWYQETQYF. In nucleotides, the CDR3 is TGCGCCAGCAGCTTGGGACAGAGCTATTGGTACCAAGAGACCCAGTACTTC.

Only a few counts were recorded for this clonotype. The chain has TRBV9 and TRBJ2-1, with D possibly TRBD2 on 5 matching bases. Per the germline V gene, CDR1 is SGDLS and CDR2 is YYNGEE. CDR3 length: 17 amino acids. V was cut by 6 bases and J by 0 bases, with 19 bases left in between. CDR3 nucleotide sequence: TGTGCCAGCACCGACCTATTAGCGTTGAGCTCCTACAATGAGCAGTTCTTC. Encoded protein: CASTDLLALSSYNEQFF.

The rearrangement uses TRBV24-1 and TRBJ2-5; D may be TRBD2 (5 bases). This CDR3 is built from 14 residues. CDR1 and CDR2 from the germline V gene are KGHDR and SFDVKD. Trimming removed 6 bases from V and 4 bases from J, with 14 bases in between. The CDR3 DNA is TGTGCCACCAGTCGGGCGGAGCGGCCAGAGACCCAGTACTTC. It is translated as CATSRAERPETQYF.

J is TRBJ2-3 and V is TRBV6-6, with TRBD1 identical over 7 bases. The CDR3 loop spans 14 amino acids. CDR1 is MNHNY, CDR2 SVGAGI, per germline (reference sequence). With V trimmed by 2 bases and J by 9 bases, 8 bases remained unmatched. The chain's CDR3 is CASSYRQGVNTQYF. In DNA form, the CDR3 reads TGTGCCAGCAGTTACCGCCAGGGGGTGAACACGCAGTATTTT.

The sample holds one count of this clonotype. The rearrangement uses TRBV15 and TRBJ1-5; possibly TRBD1 for D (6 bases). Germline V gene lookup returns CDR1 LNHNV and CDR2 YYDKDF (reference sequence). Trimming took 2 bases from V and 0 from J, leaving 8 bases between them. The length of the CDR3 is 15 residues. The CDR3 DNA follows: TGTGCCACCAGCAGACAGGGGAATAGCAATCAGCCCCAGCATTTT. Translation gives CATSRQGNSNQPQHF.

The chain recombines TRBV19 with TRBJ2-6, with D unresolved. This CDR3 has 15 amino acids. V lost 4 bases to trimming and J lost 0 bases, with 7 bases between them. Germline assignment: CDR1 LNHDA and CDR2 SQIVND (reference sequence). CDR3 bases: TGTGCCAGTAGTAACCACCTCTCTGGGGCCAACGTCCTGACTTTC. Protein: CASSNHLSGANVLTF. The whole variable domain, filled in from reference TRBV19 and TRBJ2-6, reads DGGITQSPKYLFRKEGQNVTLSCEQNLNHDAMYWYRQDPGQGLRLIYYSQIVNDFQKGDIAEGYSVSREKKESFPLTVTSAQKNPTAFYLCASSNHLSGANVLTFGAGSRLTVL.

This rearrangement joins TRBV5-5 to TRBJ2-1, with 9 bases aligning to TRBD1. Germline V gene sequence: CDR1 SGHKS, CDR2 YYEKEE (reference sequence). V gave up 3 bases and J gave up 2 bases; unmatched junction bases: 6. The CDR3 covers 16 residues. The CDR3 nucleotides are TGTGCCAGCAGCTCCGGATGGACAGGGGCCTACAATGAGCAGTTCTTC. The encoded protein is CASSSGWTGAYNEQFF.

This clonotype has a handful of counts. The chain joins TRBV19 to TRBJ1-1, with a possible D match to TRBD1 (5 bases). This CDR3 spans 14 amino acids. V lost 2 bases to trimming and J lost 1 base, with 8 bases between them. From germline, CDR1 is LNHDA and CDR2 SQIVND (reference sequence). The CDR3 DNA sequence: TGTGCCAGTAGTATATGGGGACGGAACACTGAAGCTTTCTTT. This codes for CASSIWGRNTEAFF.

The chain combines TRBV24-1 with TRBJ2-1; perhaps TRBD2 as D (5 bases). The V end lost 5 bases, the J end lost 2 bases, and 12 bases lay between the germline ends. This CDR3 is 15 amino acids long. Germline CDR1 KGHDR, CDR2 SFDVKD. This CDR3 reads CATSVELGPYNEQFF. The CDR3 DNA reads as TGTGCCACCAGTGTGGAACTAGGACCCTACAATGAGCAGTTCTTC.

CDR3 coding DNA: TGTGCCAGCAGCTTAGGGAGAGGGGGCCAAGAGACCCAGTACTTC. It specifies CASSLGRGGQETQYF. The genes are TRBV7-2 and TRBJ2-5; tentatively, D is TRBD1 (6 bases). V was trimmed by 1 base and J by 1 base, leaving 10 bases between them. Germline loops: CDR1 SGHTA, CDR2 FQGNSA. CDR3 length: 15 residues.

The chain recombines TRBV7-2 with TRBJ1-1; TRBD1 is a possible D gene (5 bases). The CDR3 has 13 amino acids. In germline, CDR1 is SGHTA, CDR2 FQGNSA. Trimming removed 5 bases from V and 10 bases from J, with 17 bases in between. DNA for the CDR3: TGTGCCAGCAGCCGACCCGGGACCCTTGCAGCTTTCTTT. Translation: CASSRPGTLAAFF.

This clonotype was picked up one time. The rearrangement uses TRBV4-3 and TRBJ2-7, with 8 bases that match TRBD1. With 0 bases clipped from V and 0 bases from J, the junction kept 4 bases outside the gene matches. Germline V gene data show CDR1 as LGHNA and CDR2 as YSLEER. The CDR3 extends over 16 amino acids. CDR3 sequence: CASSQEGTGRSYEQYF. The CDR3 DNA reads as TGCGCCAGCAGCCAAGAGGGGACAGGCCGCTCCTACGAGCAGTACTTC.

The chain has TRBV12-3 or TRBV12-4 and TRBJ2-7; D is ambiguous. The CDR3 is 12 residues long. V was clipped by 3 bases and J by 7 bases, with 10 bases between them. The CDR3 DNA follows: TGTGCCAGCAGTTTTCAGGTTGTAGAGCAGTACTTC. This gives the protein CASSFQVVEQYF.

V and J are TRBV7-8 and TRBJ2-3; 7 nucleotides agree with TRBD2. Germline assignment: CDR1 SGHVS and CDR2 FQNEAQ. J gave up 0 bases and V 1 base, and 7 bases lay outside the gene matches. The length of the CDR3 is 17 residues. CDR3 DNA: TGTGCCAGCAGCTTAGGGTGGCGGGAGACGAGCACAGATACGCAGTATTTT. This codes for CASSLGWRETSTDTQYF. Supplemented by reference TRBV7-8 and TRBJ2-3, the full variable domain reads GAGVSQSPRYKVAKRGQDVALRCDPISGHVSLFWYQQALGQGPEFLTYFQNEAQLDKSGLPSDRFFAERPEGSVSTLKIQRTQQEDSAVYLCASSLGWRETSTDTQYFGPGTRLTVL.

The gene calls are TRBV11-2 and TRBJ2-6; 8 positions agree with TRBD2. The germline V gene encodes CDR1 SGHAT and CDR2 FQNNGV. V was clipped by 0 bases and J by 0 bases; unmatched bases: 7. This CDR3 is built from 19 residues. DNA for the CDR3: TGTGCCAGCAGCTTAGATGCGGGGGGCGCCCACTCTGGGGCCAACGTCCTGACTTTC. Amino acids: CASSLDAGGAHSGANVLTF.

This clonotype was observed a few times. The rearrangement joins TRBV7-6 to TRBJ2-5; a weak D match, TRBD2 (6 bases). Germline CDR1 reads SGHVS; CDR2 reads FNYEAQ. The CDR3 has 14 amino acids. Trimming took 3 bases from V and 5 from J, leaving 13 bases between them. The CDR3 coding sequence is TGTGCCAGCAGCTTTGGGCGGGGAATGGAGACCCAGTACTTC. It is translated as CASSFGRGMETQYF.

This clonotype was detected only a few times. The chain links TRBV7-9 to TRBJ2-1; 12 positions match TRBD2. Germline V gene data show CDR1 as SEHNR and CDR2 as FQNEAQ (reference sequence). V shed 4 bases and J 7 bases; nucleotides not matched to a gene: 5. This CDR3 comprises 15 residues. CDR3 DNA: TGTGCCAGCAGCTCGACTAGCGGGAGACTAAATGAGCAGTTCTTC. This encodes CASSSTSGRLNEQFF.

The chain joins TRBV7-3 to TRBJ2-3; no firm D call. The length of the CDR3 is 13 residues. Trimming took off 6 bases at V and 2 bases at J, with 9 bases between the two ends. Germline V gene data show CDR1 as SGHTA and CDR2 as FQGTGA. The DNA of the CDR3 is TGTGCCAGCAGTCAACCCCCCACAGATACGCAGTATTTT. Residues: CASSQPPTDTQYF.